The 23 T cell receptor beta chains listed next were all sequenced from one sample in a study of T cell changes during pregnancy in multiple sclerosis. Assay: immunoSEQ multiplex PCR; the TCRdb copy retains only in-frame clones and omits some. The sample yields roughly 73,000 clones, around nine tenths seen once. The specimen was peripheral blood, collected in the second trimester of pregnancy. All receptors derive from a female donor in good health, enrolled as a control in a pregnancy study.

This clone was found a few times. The V gene is TRBV6-5, the J gene TRBJ1-2, with D tentatively TRBD1 (6 bases). V lost 5 bases, J lost 8 bases, and 12 bases lay in between. From germline, CDR1 is MNHEY and CDR2 SVGAGI. The CDR3 loop spans 12 amino acids. CDR3 amino acids: CASSRGGEGYTF. The CDR3 nucleotides read TGTGCCAGCAGTCGAGGGGGTGAGGGCTACACCTTC.

The chain is built from TRBV29-1 and TRBJ1-2, with 7 bases aligning to TRBD1. Trimming took 2 bases from V and 0 from J; bases not matched to a gene: 9. This CDR3 is built from 16 residues. In germline, CDR1 is SQVTM, CDR2 ANQGSEA. The chain's CDR3 is CSVELQGLYPNYGYTF. As DNA, the CDR3 is TGCAGCGTTGAACTACAGGGGCTTTATCCTAACTATGGCTACACCTTC.

This clone was recorded a few times. This chain connects TRBV27 to TRBJ2-7; the D gene is possibly TRBD1 (5 bases). Between the trimmed V and J ends, which lost 2 bases and 0 bases, there was a span of 5 bases. The germline V gene encodes CDR1 MNHEY and CDR2 SMNVEV (reference sequence). There are 13 residues in the CDR3. CDR3 sequence (DNA): TGTGCCAGCAGTTTAGACAGCTCCTACGAGCAGTACTTC. It specifies CASSLDSSYEQYF.

This chain joins TRBV5-6 and TRBJ2-3; D remains unclear. Germline V gene data show CDR1 as SGHDT and CDR2 as YYEEEE. The germline V and J ends were trimmed by 3 bases and 7 bases, with 12 bases remaining between them. The CDR3 loop spans 13 amino acids. CDR3 in DNA: TGTGCCAGCAGCTCTACTACTCCCAATACGCAGTATTTT. Residues: CASSSTTPNTQYF.

The chain couples TRBV7-9 to TRBJ1-2, with D possibly being TRBD1 (6 bases). The V gene lost 6 bases and the J gene lost 3 bases, with 11 bases spanning the gap. CDR3 length: 13 amino acids. Looked up from germline, CDR1 is SEHNR and CDR2 is FQNEAQ (reference sequence). The CDR3 sequence: CASRNRVDYGYTF. CDR3 coding DNA: TGTGCCAGCAGGAACAGGGTCGACTATGGCTACACCTTC.

The DNA for the CDR3 is TGTGCCAGCAGTTACACGGGAACGGGAGAGCAGTACTTC. This gives the protein CASSYTGTGEQYF. This chain connects TRBV6-5 to TRBJ2-7; weak D call: TRBD2 (5 bases). The CDR3 is 13 amino acids. Germline-derived CDR1 and CDR2 are MNHEY and SVGAGI. Trimming took off 2 bases at V and 7 bases at J, with 12 bases between the two ends.

The CDR3 nucleotides are TGTGCCAGCAGCGGCGGGAGGGTACATCCAGATACGCAGTATTTT. It translates to CASSGGRVHPDTQYF. This rearrangement joins TRBV25-1 to TRBJ2-3, with TRBD2 identical over 9 bases. The CDR3 has 15 amino acids. V was clipped by 6 bases and J by 4 bases; unmatched bases: 8. The germline gives CDR1 MGHDK, CDR2 SYGVNS.

This rearrangement joins TRBV18 to TRBJ1-2; possible D gene TRBD1, 6 bases. The V end lost 5 bases, the J end lost 4 bases, and 17 bases lay between the germline ends. In germline, CDR1 is KGHSH, CDR2 LQKENI. The CDR3 has 15 residues. DNA for the CDR3: TGTGCCAGCTCAGGCGACAGGACAATTTTCTATGGCTACACCTTC. This sequence encodes CASSGDRTIFYGYTF.

The rearrangement uses TRBV4-1 and TRBJ2-7; tentatively, D is TRBD2 (6 bases). V was pared by 4 bases and J by 0 bases, with 19 bases between. The CDR3 contains 17 residues. CDR1 is MGHRA, CDR2 YSYEKL, per germline. Here the CDR3 reads CASSLSFQGLTSYEQYF. CDR3 nucleotides: TGCGCCAGCAGCCTCTCTTTCCAGGGACTGACCTCCTACGAGCAGTACTTC.

V gene TRBV4-3 combines with J gene TRBJ2-2; 12 bases map to TRBD2. V gave up 1 base and J gave up 1 base; unmatched junction bases: 4. CDR3 size: 18 residues. Germline V gene data show CDR1 as LGHNA and CDR2 as YSLEER. The CDR3 nucleotides read TGCGCCAGCAGCCAAGGACTAGCGGGGGTCCTGAACACCGGGGAGCTGTTTTTT. This translates into CASSQGLAGVLNTGELFF.

This chain links TRBV7-8 with TRBJ2-1, with D possibly TRBD2 on 7 matching bases. CDR3 size: 16 residues. V lost 4 bases, J lost 4 bases, and 17 bases lay in between. Per germline, CDR1 SGHVS and CDR2 FQNEAQ. CDR3 in DNA: TGTGCCAGCAGCTCCCTAAGGGGGGGCCGGTACAATGAGCAGTTCTTC. It is translated as CASSSLRGGRYNEQFF.

J is TRBJ2-5 and V is TRBV5-4; TRBD2 matches 10 bases. This CDR3 comprises 15 residues. Germline loops: CDR1 SGHNT, CDR2 YYREEE (reference sequence). With 4 bases clipped from V and 1 base from J, the junction kept 4 bases outside the gene matches. The CDR3 DNA sequence: TGTGCCAGCAGCACCCGACTAGCGGGCCAAGAGACCCAGTACTTC. Translation gives CASSTRLAGQETQYF.

The CDR3 DNA reads TGTGCCAGCAGCCACCGACCTGGACAGGCCGGGGAATATGGCTACACCTTC. It is translated as CASSHRPGQAGEYGYTF. The gene calls are TRBV14 and TRBJ1-2; 7 nucleotides align to TRBD1. The CDR3 covers 17 residues. Germline trimming cut 3 bases from V and 5 bases from J; bases unmatched to any gene: 15. Germline CDR1 SGHDN, CDR2 FVKESK.

J is TRBJ2-3 and V is TRBV7-9; 12 nucleotides match TRBD2. CDR3 length: 16 amino acids. V trimming: 4 bases; J trimming: 6 bases; junction bases outside the gene matches: 8. The germline V gene encodes CDR1 SEHNR and CDR2 FQNEAQ (reference sequence). The CDR3 sequence is CASSSGLAGRVDTQYF. DNA for the CDR3: TGTGCCAGCAGCTCCGGACTAGCGGGGAGAGTTGATACGCAGTATTTT.

The chain employs TRBV7-8 and TRBJ1-1, with no clear D. Germline CDR1 is SGHVS and CDR2 is FQNEAQ. Trimming left V 1 base short and J 5 bases short, with 5 bases between. There are 12 residues in the CDR3. CDR3 loop: CASSLVETEAFF. The CDR3 DNA follows: TGTGCCAGCAGCTTAGTAGAAACTGAAGCTTTCTTT.

This chain uses TRBV9 with TRBJ2-1; 14 nucleotides align to TRBD2. Per the germline V gene, CDR1 is SGDLS and CDR2 is YYNGEE. V gave up 0 bases and J gave up 9 bases; unmatched junction bases: 5. The CDR3 runs to 16 residues. The CDR3 bases are TGTGCCAGCAGCGTAGAGACTAGCGGGGGGGCAGGTGAGCAGTTCTTC. It translates to CASSVETSGGAGEQFF.

This clone was seen only a few times. Other nucleotide sequences from this sample produce the same CDR3. The V gene is TRBV9, the J gene TRBJ1-2; the D is unclear. The V end was cut by 4 bases, the J end by 3 bases, with 19 bases between. This CDR3 is built from 16 residues. The germline V gene encodes CDR1 SGDLS and CDR2 YYNGEE. Here the CDR3 reads CASSFNRELDDYGYTF. The CDR3 coding sequence is TGTGCCAGCAGCTTTAATAGGGAGCTAGATGACTATGGCTACACCTTC.

V gene TRBV19 combines with J gene TRBJ1-4; 11 bases fit TRBD1. The CDR3 is made up of 15 amino acids. Unmatched junction bases numbered 1, after V lost 3 bases and J lost 4 bases. From germline, CDR1 is LNHDA and CDR2 SQIVND (reference sequence). CDR3 sequence reads: CASSMGTGGNEKLFF. DNA for the CDR3: TGTGCCAGTAGTATGGGGACAGGGGGTAATGAAAAACTGTTTTTT.

This sequence joins TRBV19 and TRBJ1-2, with D hard to call. The length of the CDR3 is 11 residues. CDR1 is LNHDA, CDR2 SQIVND, per germline (reference sequence). V lost 7 bases, J lost 7 bases, and 10 bases lay in between. CDR3 region: CASNGGSGYTF. In DNA form, the CDR3 reads TGTGCCAGTAATGGAGGGTCTGGCTACACCTTC. The entire variable domain, with the rest obtained from reference TRBV19 and TRBJ1-2, is as follows: DGGITQSPKYLFRKEGQNVTLSCEQNLNHDAMYWYRQDPGQGLRLIYYSQIVNDFQKGDIAEGYSVSREKKESFPLTVTSAQKNPTAFYLCASNGGSGYTFGSGTRLTVV.

This chain connects TRBV6-5 to TRBJ1-1; tentative D call: TRBD1 (5 bases). Germline CDR1 MNHEY, CDR2 SVGAGI. Between the trimmed V and J ends, which lost 7 bases and 4 bases, there was a span of 13 bases. The CDR3 contains 13 residues. The chain's CDR3 is CASTKGKFTEAFF. The CDR3 region has the DNA TGTGCCAGCACTAAGGGGAAGTTCACTGAAGCTTTCTTT.

V usage is TRBV28 and J usage is TRBJ2-6; tentative D call: TRBD1 (6 bases). The ends were cut back, 4 bases at V and 4 bases at J, with 11 bases in the middle. This CDR3 is 15 amino acids long. From germline, CDR1 is MDHEN and CDR2 SYDVKM. CDR3 sequence: CASSSPGAGANVLTF. CDR3 in DNA: TGTGCCAGCAGTTCCCCAGGGGCCGGGGCCAACGTCCTGACTTTC. The full variable domain, rest sourced from reference TRBV28 and TRBJ2-6, is DVKVTQSSRYLVKRTGEKVFLECVQDMDHENMFWYRQDPGLGLRLIYFSYDVKMKEKGDIPEGYSVSREKKERFSLILESASTNQTSMYLCASSSPGAGANVLTFGAGSRLTVL.

The chain joins TRBV7-3 to TRBJ2-2; 10 nucleotides agree with TRBD1. Per the germline V gene, CDR1 is SGHTA and CDR2 is FQGTGA. This CDR3 contains 15 residues. V lost 6 bases and J lost 6; bases outside the gene matches: 7. CDR3 in DNA: TGTGCCAGCAGACCGGACAGGGGGGGAGCCGGGGAGCTGTTTTTT. It translates to CASRPDRGGAGELFF.

The rearrangement uses TRBV14 and TRBJ2-1; the D is unclear. Germline CDR1 SGHDN, CDR2 FVKESK. The CDR3 extends over 13 amino acids. Trimming pared 0 bases from V and 7 bases from J, leaving 7 bases between. DNA for the CDR3: TGTGCCAGCAGCCAAGATGCTAGGAATGAGCAGTTCTTC. Amino acids: CASSQDARNEQFF.